Below, 28 T cell receptor beta chains from the same sample are listed, as sequenced in a study of cytomegalovirus exposure and HLA in healthy donors. The study ran its PCR with 60 Vbeta and 13 Jbeta primers. Generated by immunoSEQ multiplex PCR, the TCRdb table keeps only in-frame clones and is missing some. The sample has about 200,000 clones; roughly 85% are singletons. The specimen sequenced was PBMCs. All receptors derive from a man younger than 35 in good health and CMV-seronegative.

The J gene is TRBJ2-1, the V gene TRBV6-5, with D possibly matching TRBD2 (6 bases). V shed 0 bases and J shed 0 bases, with 9 bases lying between them. The CDR3 sequence is 16 residues long. Germline V gene sequence: CDR1 MNHEY, CDR2 SVGAGI. CDR3 DNA: TGTGCCAGCAGTTACTCTCAGGGACTCTCCTACAATGAGCAGTTCTTC. As protein: CASSYSQGLSYNEQFF.

CDR3 amino acids: CAWSVTASYEQYF. CDR3 sequence (DNA): TGTGCCTGGAGCGTCACAGCATCCTACGAGCAGTACTTC. The chain is built from TRBV30 and TRBJ2-7; D not resolved. Trimming shortened V by 3 bases and J by 1 base, and 10 bases separated the two germline ends. This CDR3 comprises 13 residues. Germline assignment: CDR1 GTSNPN and CDR2 SVGIG (reference sequence).

This chain links TRBV6-7 with TRBJ1-6; no clear D gene. TRBV6-7 is annotated as an ORF whose role is uncertain. V lost 0 bases and J 9 bases, leaving 9 bases between the germline ends. This CDR3 is 14 amino acids long. In nucleotides, the CDR3 is TGTGCCAGCAGTTACTCCTCTTCCGGTTCACCCCTCCACTTT. Its protein is CASSYSSSGSPLHF.

J is TRBJ2-1 and V is TRBV7-9; 9 positions agree with TRBD2. The CDR3 totals 18 residues. Losses at the gene ends were 11 bases for V and 1 base for J; bases not matched to a gene: 18. The germline gives CDR1 SEHNR, CDR2 FQNEAQ (reference sequence). The CDR3 coding sequence is TGTGCCGGCCTCGGCTGGGCGGGAGGGATGGGGTCCTACAATGAGCAGTTCTTC. Translating it yields CAGLGWAGGMGSYNEQFF.

The sample holds a few counts of this clone. This chain links TRBV7-8 with TRBJ2-7, with a possible D match to TRBD1 (6 bases). The CDR3 spans 14 residues. Trimming took off 3 bases at V and 0 bases at J, with 9 bases between the two ends. The germline V gene encodes CDR1 SGHVS and CDR2 FQNEAQ. This CDR3 is CASSFGGSSYEQYF. CDR3 bases: TGTGCCAGCAGCTTTGGGGGCAGCTCCTACGAGCAGTACTTC.

This sequence joins TRBV30 and TRBJ1-1, with D unclear. The CDR3 contains 16 residues. The V and J ends lost 1 base and 2 bases respectively, with 17 bases between them. Germline V gene data show CDR1 as GTSNPN and CDR2 as SVGIG (reference sequence). For the CDR3, the DNA is TGTGCCTGGAGTGCCGGCGTTCGGGGAACCAACACTGAAGCTTTCTTT. Protein product: CAWSAGVRGTNTEAFF. The complete variable domain, with remaining parts taken from reference TRBV30 and TRBJ1-1, reads SQTIHQWPATLVQPVGSPLSLECTVEGTSNPNLYWYRQAAGRGLQLLFYSVGIGQISSEVPQNLSASRPQDRQFILSSKKLLLSDSGFYLCAWSAGVRGTNTEAFFGQGTRLTVV.

The chain recombines TRBV9 with TRBJ1-1; no firm D call. The V and J ends lost 1 base and 7 bases respectively, with 11 bases between them. CDR1 and CDR2 from the germline V gene are SGDLS and YYNGEE. The CDR3 totals 13 residues. The CDR3 DNA sequence: TGTGCCAGCAGCGTAAACCCCAGAGGTGAAGCTTTCTTT. Amino acids: CASSVNPRGEAFF.

This clone came up once. The rearrangement links TRBV6-6 to TRBJ2-7; 16 nucleotides match TRBD2. This CDR3 is built from 16 residues. The V segment lost 6 bases and the J segment 4 bases; nucleotides outside the gene matches: 6. CDR1 is MNHNY, CDR2 SVGAGI, per germline (reference sequence). The CDR3 DNA is TGTGCCAGCAGCCTCGGGACTAGCGGGGGGGCATACGAGCAGTACTTC. Translation: CASSLGTSGGAYEQYF.

The chain uses TRBV19 and TRBJ2-2; 7 bases align to TRBD1. After removal of 5 bases from V and 6 bases from J, the junction contained 3 bases not matched to a gene. CDR1 and CDR2 from the germline V gene are LNHDA and SQIVND (reference sequence). The CDR3 totals 13 residues. This CDR3 is CASSLTGAGELFF. In DNA, the CDR3 is TGTGCCAGTAGTCTAACAGGGGCCGGGGAGCTGTTTTTT.

The V and J genes are TRBV6-5 and TRBJ2-3; possibly TRBD2 for D (7 bases). Trimming shortened V by 6 bases and J by 4 bases, and 17 bases separated the two germline ends. The germline V gene has CDR1 MNHEY and CDR2 SVGAGI. CDR3 length: 15 residues. CDR3 coding DNA: TGTGCCAGCAGCCTTATGGGGGGGGGCGCAGATACGCAGTATTTT. This translates into CASSLMGGGADTQYF.

The rearrangement joins TRBV23-1 to TRBJ2-1, with TRBD1 as a possible D gene (7 bases). TRBV23-1 qualifies as an ORF whose function is uncertain. The CDR3 totals 15 residues. With 2 bases removed from V and 9 bases from J, the gap between germline ends came to 17 bases. The CDR3 loop reads CASSQGQGGASEQFF. The CDR3 nucleotides read TGCGCCAGCAGTCAAGGGCAGGGGGGTGCGAGTGAGCAGTTCTTC.

The V call is TRBV7-2, the J call TRBJ1-5; no clear D. Trimming shortened V by 1 base and J by 7 bases, and 8 bases separated the two germline ends. Germline loops: CDR1 SGHTA, CDR2 FQGNSA. The CDR3 is 13 amino acids. The CDR3 is CASSLDFRQPQHF. For the CDR3, the DNA is TGTGCCAGCAGCTTAGACTTTCGCCAGCCCCAGCATTTT.

The chain employs TRBV7-9 and TRBJ2-7, with 8 positions matching TRBD2. The germline gives CDR1 SEHNR, CDR2 FQNEAQ (reference sequence). The CDR3 spans 16 residues. V gave up 1 base and J gave up 1 base; unmatched junction bases: 6. CDR3 sequence reads: CASSLGSSGSSYEQYF. CDR3 nucleotide sequence: TGTGCCAGCAGCTTAGGGTCTAGCGGGTCGTCCTACGAGCAGTACTTC.

The chain uses TRBV7-2 and TRBJ1-6; D perhaps matches TRBD1 (6 bases). Between the trimmed V and J ends, which lost 4 bases and 0 bases, there was a span of 19 bases. The CDR3 loop spans 19 amino acids. The V gene's germline CDR1 is SGHTA and CDR2 FQGNSA. CDR3 coding DNA: TGTGCCAGCAGCTCGTCCGGGACACGCTTTAGCTCCTATAATTCACCCCTCCACTTT. Translating gives CASSSSGTRFSSYNSPLHF.

The chain couples TRBV28 to TRBJ2-7, with D tentatively TRBD2 (6 bases). There are 16 residues in the CDR3. Germline V gene lookup returns CDR1 MDHEN and CDR2 SYDVKM. Trimming pared 3 bases from V and 1 base from J, leaving 16 bases between. CDR3 protein: CASSLPLREESYEQYF. The CDR3 DNA follows: TGTGCCAGCAGTTTGCCACTCAGGGAGGAGTCCTACGAGCAGTACTTC.

This rearrangement joins TRBV30 to TRBJ2-5, with TRBD2 matching 7 bases. The germline V gene encodes CDR1 GTSNPN and CDR2 SVGIG (reference sequence). J lost 4 bases, V lost 3 bases, and 8 bases had no gene match. The CDR3 is 14 residues long. Here the CDR3 reads CAWRGQGGTETQYF. CDR3 nucleotide sequence: TGTGCCTGGAGGGGGCAGGGAGGGACAGAGACCCAGTACTTC.

The chain combines TRBV5-8 with TRBJ2-5; 7 bases are a match to TRBD1. V lost 6 bases and J lost 0; bases outside the gene matches: 2. The V gene's germline CDR1 is SGHTS and CDR2 YDEGEE. This CDR3 has 13 amino acids. CDR3 bases: TGTGCCAGCAAAGACAGGGACCAAGAGACCCAGTACTTC. It yields the protein CASKDRDQETQYF.

This chain joins TRBV9 and TRBJ2-3, with D perhaps TRBD1 (6 bases). Trimming pared 2 bases from V and 2 bases from J, leaving 12 bases between. This CDR3 comprises 15 residues. Germline lookup yields CDR1 SGDLS and CDR2 YYNGEE. The chain's CDR3 is CASSVGQSTTDTQYF. The CDR3 DNA reads as TGTGCCAGCAGCGTTGGACAGTCTACCACAGATACGCAGTATTTT. Full variable domain (remainder filled in from reference TRBV9 and TRBJ2-3): DSGVTQTPKHLITATGQRVTLRCSPRSGDLSVYWYQQSLDQGLQFLIQYYNGEERAKGNILERFSAQQFPDLHSELNLSSLELGDSALYFCASSVGQSTTDTQYFGPGTRLTVL.

The chain has TRBV11-2 and TRBJ1-6; 10 positions match TRBD1. The germline V gene encodes CDR1 SGHAT and CDR2 FQNNGV. After removal of 5 bases from V and 7 bases from J, the junction contained 2 bases not matched to a gene. The CDR3 spans 14 residues. The CDR3 nucleotides read TGTGCCAGCAGCCCGGGACAGGGGAATTCACCCCTCCACTTT. It specifies CASSPGQGNSPLHF.

This rearrangement joins TRBV28 to TRBJ2-5; 8 bases align to TRBD1. The J call may be in error: the DNA end matches TRBJ2-7 better. This CDR3 is 15 amino acids long. In germline, CDR1 is MDHEN, CDR2 SYDVKM. CDR3 protein: CASSSRQGLSYEQYF. The DNA of the CDR3 is TGTGCCAGCAGTTCACGACAGGGGCTCTCCTACGAGCAGTACTTC.

Here the CDR3 reads CAITPGDHSYEQYF. CDR3 bases: TGTGCCATCACCCCGGGGGATCACTCCTACGAGCAGTACTTC. J is TRBJ2-7 and V is TRBV10-3; a weak D match, TRBD2 (6 bases). V was trimmed by 7 bases and J by 0 bases, leaving 13 bases between them. The CDR3 length is 14 residues. Germline V CDR1 and CDR2: ENHRY, SYGVKD.

J is TRBJ2-3 and V is TRBV5-1; 7 nucleotides line up with TRBD1. The CDR3 runs to 14 residues. CDR1 and CDR2 (germline): SGHRS, YFSETQ. The V segment lost 3 bases and the J segment 0 bases; nucleotides outside the gene matches: 1. In nucleotides, the CDR3 is TGCGCCAGCAGCTGGACAGGAAGCACAGATACGCAGTATTTT. As protein: CASSWTGSTDTQYF.

This rearrangement joins TRBV11-3 to TRBJ2-1, with 8 nucleotides matching TRBD2. Trimming at V came to 0 bases and at J to 1 base, leaving 8 bases not matched to a gene. The CDR3 covers 18 residues. The germline gives CDR1 SGHNT, CDR2 YENEEA. CDR3 DNA sequence: TGTGCCAGCAGCTTAGATCGGGGGGGAGGGCCTTCCTACAATGAGCAGTTCTTC. It yields the protein CASSLDRGGGPSYNEQFF.

The chain joins TRBV30 to TRBJ1-3, with 8 bases fitting TRBD1. After removal of 0 bases from V and 14 bases from J, the junction contained 12 bases not matched to a gene. Germline CDR1 GTSNPN, CDR2 SVGIG (reference sequence). The CDR3 totals 14 residues. The CDR3 DNA sequence: TGTGCCTGGAGTGTCGAGCAGGGGGCGGCGTCCGTATATTTT. It is translated as CAWSVEQGAASVYF.

CDR3 DNA: TGTGCCAGCGTCAGCGCGACCTTTAACTATGGCTACACCTTC. Its translation is CASVSATFNYGYTF. V is TRBV6-1 and J is TRBJ1-2; no reliable D call. The CDR3 covers 14 residues. Looked up from germline, CDR1 is MNHNS and CDR2 is SASEGT. V was pared by 8 bases and J by 1 base, with 14 bases between.

The V gene is TRBV9, the J gene TRBJ2-3; 13 positions match TRBD2. Germline CDR1 and CDR2: SGDLS and YYNGEE. The junction had 3 bases not matched to a gene; V was cut back by 2 bases and J by 0 bases. The CDR3 is 17 residues long. Written as DNA, the CDR3 is TGTGCCAGCAGCGTGGGACTAGCGGGAACTAGCACAGATACGCAGTATTTT. Amino acid sequence: CASSVGLAGTSTDTQYF. The variable domain in full, completed from reference TRBV9 and TRBJ2-3, reads DSGVTQTPKHLITATGQRVTLRCSPRSGDLSVYWYQQSLDQGLQFLIQYYNGEERAKGNILERFSAQQFPDLHSELNLSSLELGDSALYFCASSVGLAGTSTDTQYFGPGTRLTVL.

The chain recombines TRBV6-1 with TRBJ1-6, with 10 bases lining up with TRBD1. The CDR3 is made up of 22 amino acids. J gave up 4 bases and V 1 base, and 19 bases lay outside the gene matches. CDR1 is MNHNS and CDR2 is SASEGT in the germline V gene. CDR3 DNA sequence: TGTGCCAGCAGTGAAGGAGTACCGGGACAGGGGACTCGACACAAGTATAATTCACCCCTCCACTTT. This codes for CASSEGVPGQGTRHKYNSPLHF.

In this sample, this clone turned up a few times. The rearrangement joins TRBV5-4 to TRBJ1-2, with TRBD1 identical over 7 bases. CDR1 and CDR2 from the germline V gene are SGHNT and YYREEE (reference sequence). The J segment lost 4 bases and the V segment lost 0 bases, leaving 6 bases of the junction unmatched. This CDR3 has 15 residues. The chain's CDR3 is CASSLALRQGYGYTF. CDR3 bases: TGTGCCAGCAGCTTGGCCCTAAGACAGGGCTATGGCTACACCTTC.